These 22 T cell receptor beta chains originate from one sample sequenced in a study of blood T cell repertoires in COVID-19. Sequenced by immunoSEQ multiplex PCR; TCRdb stores in-frame clones only, minus some. The repertoire includes some 200,000 clones, 80% to 90% of them detected once, and 5.5% to 7% sits in the top ten. Specimen: peripheral blood. These receptors were obtained from an elderly man with acute or convalescent COVID-19.

The gene calls are TRBV2 and TRBJ1-5, with no clear D. This CDR3 spans 13 amino acids. V lost 4 bases to trimming and J lost 3 bases, with 7 bases between them. Per the germline V gene, CDR1 is SNHLY and CDR2 is FYNNEI. The CDR3 loop reads CASSALYNQPQHF. CDR3 nucleotides: TGTGCCAGCAGTGCGCTCTACAATCAGCCCCAGCATTTT.

The chain links TRBV3-1 (or the pseudogene TRBV3-2) to TRBJ2-3; D unclear. Trimming left V 1 base short and J 4 bases short, with 12 bases between. The V gene's germline CDR1 is LGHDT and CDR2 YNNKEL (reference sequence). The CDR3 is 15 residues long. CDR3 sequence reads: CASSQGQLSADTQYF. The CDR3 DNA follows: TGTGCCAGCAGCCAAGGCCAGTTAAGCGCAGATACGCAGTATTTT.

The chain employs TRBV7-9 and TRBJ2-7, with 7 nucleotides matching TRBD2. V shed 9 bases, J shed 6 bases, and the junction held 14 bases outside the gene matches. From germline, CDR1 is SEHNR and CDR2 FQNEAQ (reference sequence). The CDR3 is made up of 14 amino acids. The CDR3 spells CASQSGIALSEQYF. CDR3 coding DNA: TGTGCCAGTCAGAGCGGGATCGCCTTGAGCGAGCAGTACTTC.

This rearrangement joins TRBV3-1 (or the pseudogene TRBV3-2) to TRBJ2-2; 7 bases align to TRBD2. J was trimmed by 8 bases and V by 4 bases; bases with no gene match: 7. Germline CDR1 reads LGHDT; CDR2 reads YNNKEL (reference sequence). The CDR3 spans 14 residues. The CDR3 is CASSPTSNNGELFF. CDR3 in DNA: TGTGCCAGCAGCCCGACTAGCAATAATGGGGAGCTGTTTTTT.

This clone was observed once. The chain couples TRBV6-2 or TRBV6-3 to TRBJ2-7, with TRBD2 matching over 14 bases. J lost 4 bases, V lost 6 bases, and 26 bases had no gene match. CDR1 MNHEY and CDR2 SVGEGT come from the germline V gene. This CDR3 region has 22 residues. CDR3 in DNA: TGTGCCAGCAGCCGGCCGGGGGGACGGACAAGACTAGCGGGAGGGCCCGTGTACGAGCAGTACGTC. It specifies CASSRPGGRTRLAGGPVYEQYV.

The genes are TRBV2 and TRBJ2-7, with 8 bases lining up with TRBD1. The CDR3 consists of 14 residues. The germline V gene encodes CDR1 SNHLY and CDR2 FYNNEI. The ends lost 2 bases at V and 2 bases at J; junction bases unmatched: 2. Here the CDR3 DNA reads TGTGCCAGCAGTGAATGGGACAGGACCTACGAGCAGTACGTC. It is translated as CASSEWDRTYEQYV.

The V and J genes are TRBV7-9 and TRBJ1-2, with D uncertain. There are 11 residues in the CDR3. The V gene lost 10 bases and the J gene lost 3 bases, with 9 bases spanning the gap. Germline V gene lookup returns CDR1 SEHNR and CDR2 FQNEAQ (reference sequence). CDR3 DNA sequence: TGTGCCACGACCGGGGACTATGGCTACACCTTC. It yields the protein CATTGDYGYTF.

The genes are TRBV6-2 or TRBV6-3 and TRBJ2-2; TRBD2 might be the D (5 bases). V lost 5 bases to trimming and J lost 6 bases, with 19 bases between them. Germline V CDR1 and CDR2: MNHEY, SVGEGT. The CDR3 is 16 residues long. The CDR3 DNA reads TGTGCCAGCAGTACAAGGACTCACTCGGCCTCCGGGGAGCTGTTTTTT. Its protein product is CASSTRTHSASGELFF.

The chain carries TRBV5-1 and TRBJ2-2; TRBD1 matches at 7 bases. J was trimmed by 2 bases and V by 1 base; bases with no gene match: 5. Looked up from germline, CDR1 is SGHRS and CDR2 is YFSETQ. The CDR3 is 16 residues long. The CDR3 reads CASSLPGTANTGELFF. The CDR3 DNA is TGCGCCAGCAGCTTGCCCGGGACAGCAAACACCGGGGAGCTGTTTTTT.

CDR3 DNA sequence: TGTGCGGCCCGCCAGGGCCAAGAGACCCAGTACTTC. It translates to CAARQGQETQYF. V usage is TRBV28 and J usage is TRBJ2-5; possible D gene TRBD1, 5 bases. Looked up from germline, CDR1 is MDHEN and CDR2 is SYDVKM. The CDR3 runs to 12 residues. The full variable domain, in which reference TRBV28 and TRBJ2-5 provide the parts outside the CDR3, is DVKVTQSSRYLVKRTGEKVFLECVQDMDHENMFWYRQDPGLGLRLIYFSYDVKMKEKGDIPEGYSVSREKKERFSLILESASTNQTSMYLCAARQGQETQYFGPGTRLLVL.

The J gene is TRBJ2-2, the V gene TRBV29-1; D gene uncertain. This CDR3 comprises 14 residues. Germline V gene data show CDR1 as SQVTM and CDR2 as ANQGSEA. Trimming pared 6 bases from V and 4 bases from J, leaving 15 bases between. The CDR3 is CSVLIGQFTGELFF. The CDR3 DNA reads TGCAGCGTCTTAATTGGGCAGTTCACCGGGGAGCTGTTTTTT.

The chain recombines TRBV6-1 with TRBJ2-7; the D gene is possibly TRBD1 (6 bases). Germline CDR1 is MNHNS and CDR2 is SASEGT. The germline V and J ends were trimmed by 3 bases and 0 bases, with 12 bases remaining between them. The CDR3 consists of 15 residues. In DNA form, the CDR3 reads TGTGCCAGCAGTGACCGGCAGGGGAGCTCCTACGAGCAGTACTTC. Protein sequence: CASSDRQGSSYEQYF.

The gene calls are TRBV15 and TRBJ2-5, with TRBD1 matching 11 bases. CDR3 length: 17 residues. Trimming took 3 bases from V and 4 from J; bases not matched to a gene: 10. Germline CDR1 and CDR2: LNHNV and YYDKDF (reference sequence). This CDR3 reads CATSSRRGQGARETQYF. The DNA for the CDR3 is TGTGCCACCAGCAGTCGACGTGGACAGGGGGCGCGAGAGACCCAGTACTTC.

The chain recombines TRBV28 with TRBJ1-5; D is unclear. Trimming took 5 bases from V and 1 from J, leaving 12 bases between them. The CDR3 is 15 residues long. Germline-derived CDR1 and CDR2 are MDHEN and SYDVKM. This CDR3 reads CASSPRDGSNQPQHF. CDR3 sequence (DNA): TGTGCCAGCAGTCCGAGGGATGGGAGCAATCAGCCCCAGCATTTT.

This clone was observed a handful of times. The chain combines TRBV18 with TRBJ2-3; 14 bases map to TRBD2. The CDR3 sequence is 18 residues long. Germline CDR1 is KGHSH and CDR2 is LQKENI. V shed 6 bases and J 4 bases; nucleotides not matched to a gene: 12. CDR3 region: CASSETGTSGSGADTQYF. The CDR3 bases are TGTGCCAGCTCGGAAACCGGGACTAGCGGGAGTGGTGCAGATACGCAGTATTTT.

This chain joins TRBV7-2 and TRBJ2-3; D unresolved. Germline CDR1 SGHTA, CDR2 FQGNSA. The CDR3 length is 12 residues. V was trimmed by 3 bases and J by 3 bases, leaving 4 bases between them. The CDR3 sequence: CASSFLTDTQYF. In nucleotides, the CDR3 is TGTGCCAGCAGCTTCCTGACAGATACGCAGTATTTT.

This clone was picked up one time. V usage is TRBV5-5 and J usage is TRBJ1-5; unclear D gene. The CDR3 sequence is 15 residues long. The V end was cut by 1 base, the J end by 0 bases, with 8 bases between. Germline assignment: CDR1 SGHKS and CDR2 YYEKEE (reference sequence). CDR3 sequence: CASSLREDSNQPQHF. The CDR3 bases are TGTGCCAGCAGCTTGAGAGAGGATAGCAATCAGCCCCAGCATTTT. Full variable domain (missing parts from reference TRBV5-5 and TRBJ1-5): DAGVTQSPTHLIKTRGQQVTLRCSPISGHKSVSWYQQVLGQGPQFIFQYYEKEERGRGNFPDRFSARQFPNYSSELNVNALLLGDSALYLCASSLREDSNQPQHFGDGTRLSIL.

The CDR3 DNA reads as TGTGCCAGCAAGCAGGGGCATAATTCACCCCTCCACTTT. Amino acid sequence: CASKQGHNSPLHF. The chain employs TRBV28 and TRBJ1-6; D perhaps matches TRBD1 (6 bases). Trimming cost V 7 bases and J 5 bases, with 9 bases left between them. The CDR3 runs 13 residues. CDR1 is MDHEN and CDR2 is SYDVKM in the germline V gene.

V usage is TRBV5-1 and J usage is TRBJ2-1, with 9 bases aligning to TRBD2. The CDR3 is 14 amino acids. The germline gives CDR1 SGHRS, CDR2 YFSETQ. The J segment lost 5 bases and the V segment lost 4 bases, leaving 4 bases of the junction unmatched. CDR3 protein: CASSVTSGDNEQFF. The CDR3 DNA follows: TGCGCCAGCAGCGTGACTAGCGGAGACAATGAGCAGTTCTTC.

J is TRBJ2-1 and V is TRBV11-3; 7 bases line up with TRBD2. The CDR3 totals 15 residues. Germline lookup yields CDR1 SGHNT and CDR2 YENEEA. V shed 5 bases, J shed 7 bases, and the junction held 11 bases outside the gene matches. The CDR3 sequence is CASSQRSGAGNEQFF. The CDR3 DNA reads as TGTGCCAGCAGCCAGAGGAGCGGGGCGGGGAATGAGCAGTTCTTC.

The chain links TRBV30 to TRBJ1-2; D gene uncertain. Germline V lookup: CDR1 GTSNPN, CDR2 SVGIG (reference sequence). CDR3 length equals 14 residues. The V end lost 5 bases, the J end lost 0 bases, and 13 bases lay between the germline ends. The CDR3 DNA follows: TGTGCCTGGTCCCTGGGCCACGCTAACTATGGCTACACCTTC. Its translation is CAWSLGHANYGYTF.

This sequence joins TRBV25-1 and TRBJ1-4, with 8 bases aligning to TRBD1. This CDR3 comprises 14 residues. Trimming removed 6 bases from V and 8 bases from J; junction bases left unmatched: 8. Germline V gene data show CDR1 as MGHDK and CDR2 as SYGVNS. CDR3 region: CASRRQGNNEKLFF. The CDR3 nucleotides read TGTGCCAGCAGAAGACAGGGGAATAACGAAAAACTGTTTTTT. Based on the CDR3 plus reference TRBV25-1 and TRBJ1-4, the full variable domain is EADIYQTPRYLVIGTGKKITLECSQTMGHDKMYWYQQDPGMELHLIHYSYGVNSTEKGDLSSESTVSRIRTEHFPLTLESARPSHTSQYLCASRRQGNNEKLFFGSGTQLSVL.